These 5 T cell receptor beta chains were sequenced from one sample in a study of T cell responses to AZD1222 COVID-19 vaccine. This table comes from immunoSEQ multiplex PCR, and its TCRdb copy is limited to in-frame clones, with some not included. The sample consists of about 140,000 clones, roughly 92% of them appearing once. The sample in question was peripheral blood, obtained 28 days after the second AZD1222 dose. The receptor set was obtained from an adult who received the AZD1222 COVID-19 vaccine.

V is TRBV19 and J is TRBJ1-4; possible D gene TRBD1, 5 bases. CDR1 is LNHDA, CDR2 SQIVND, per germline (reference sequence). V shed 6 bases and J shed 0 bases, with 11 bases lying between them. The CDR3 covers 15 residues. The DNA for the CDR3 is TGTGCCAGTAGGCATGCGGGGGCAACTAATGAAAAACTGTTTTTT. It translates to CASRHAGATNEKLFF.

V is TRBV27 and J is TRBJ2-7, with a possible D match to TRBD1 (6 bases). Germline V gives CDR1 MNHEY, CDR2 SMNVEV (reference sequence). The ends were cut back, 6 bases at V and 3 bases at J, with 18 bases in the middle. The CDR3 is 15 amino acids. The CDR3 reads CASSPTVGTSYEQYV. The CDR3 region has the DNA TGTGCCAGCAGCCCAACCGTGGGGACAAGCTACGAGCAGTACGTC.

The V and J genes are TRBV7-9 and TRBJ2-1; D not certain. With 3 bases removed from V and 2 bases from J, the gap between germline ends came to 2 bases. Germline V gene data show CDR1 as SEHNR and CDR2 as FQNEAQ (reference sequence). CDR3 length equals 12 residues. The CDR3 sequence: CASSFTYNEQFF. The DNA of the CDR3 is TGTGCCAGCAGCTTCACCTACAATGAGCAGTTCTTC.

The chain has TRBV4-1 and TRBJ1-3; the D is unclear. With 0 bases removed from V and 0 bases from J, the gap between germline ends came to 15 bases. This CDR3 spans 18 amino acids. Germline V gene lookup returns CDR1 MGHRA and CDR2 YSYEKL. The CDR3 nucleotides are TGCGCCAGCAGCCAAGAAAGCGAGGGCCTAAGCTCTGGAAACACCATATATTTT. This encodes CASSQESEGLSSGNTIYF.

The table lists this clone with a count of one. The CDR3 loop is CASSPGGLAGEETQYF. CDR3 DNA sequence: TGTGCCAGCAGCCCAGGAGGACTAGCGGGGGAGGAGACCCAGTACTTC. The genes are TRBV5-8 and TRBJ2-5, with TRBD2 matching 13 bases. This CDR3 comprises 16 residues. Germline values: CDR1 SGHTS, CDR2 YDEGEE. The junction had 8 bases not matched to a gene; V was cut back by 4 bases and J by 5 bases.